Sequencing of this TCR beta chain was carried out in a study of molecular identifiers for immune sequencing clone quantification. Study-wide points: One cell's worth of spiked Jurkat TCR RNA was reportedly detectable among about a million naive cells.

Comment on this clonotype: Its matching antigen is unknown.

MiXCR, applied by TCRdb to the PCR reads, yields one record per CDR3 protein. The sample gives 460,000 or so distinct CDR3 sequences, 20% to 25% of which show up once; 0.65% to 0.95% is in the top ten. This CDR3 has 14 residues. V lost 0 bases to trimming and J lost 4 bases, with 7 bases between them. Germline V gene lookup returns CDR1 SGDLS and CDR2 YYNGEE. The chain employs TRBV9 and TRBJ1-4; D is unclear. Specimen: naive CD8+ T cells from blood, with Jurkat cell RNA spiked in. The subset denotes: FACS-sorted CD8+CD4-CCR7+CD45RA+ naive T cells. The TCR originated in a human donor in good health. Some libraries in this study had Jurkat cell RNA spiked in. The DNA for the CDR3 is TGTGCCAGCAGCGTAGATAAAAATAATGAAAAACTGTTTTTT. It codes for CASSVDKNNEKLFF.